The table lists the clone carrying this TCR beta chain with a count of one. Its antigen remains unknown. Unsorted bulk tissue (20-30 mg) underwent RNA and DNA co-extraction. Resecting the tumor surgically was how the patients' primary liver carcinoma was treated. The CDR3 totals 12 residues. Germline CDR1 and CDR2: SQVTM and ANQGSEA. V was shortened by 8 bases and J by 5 bases, with 14 bases between the two germline ends. This record belongs to a study of tumor-infiltrating lymphocytes in primary liver carcinoma. Overall study: Sample yields, roughly 3.65 to 8 million productive TCRbeta reads, were similar across the tissue types. Study-level points and caveats: Whereas tumor region pairs overlapped more, tumor-adjacent and tumor-blood pairs overlapped less.

With 500 ng total RNA as template and a constant-region primer, TCR beta cDNA was made. Three nested multiplex PCR rounds of slightly modified ARM-PCR generated TCR beta libraries. Each of the first two PCR rounds ran about 9 cycles with TRBV1-TRBV30 forward and C-beta reverse primers. Via MiXCR, TCRdb re-called the multiplex PCR reads, giving one row per CDR3 protein. Of 90,000 to 100,000 distinct CDR3 sequences listed, 55% to 75% are singletons. Sequenced material: liver tumor tissue from sampling region 5. The subset is: tumor region T5, tumor centre. This clonotype originated in an older woman with primary liver carcinoma and hepatitis B virus infection. V usage is TRBV29-1 and J usage is TRBJ2-3; D is possibly TRBD1 (5 bases). The CDR3 bases are TGCAGCTCGAGGACAACGGGAGATACGCAGTATTTT. Translating gives CSSRTTGDTQYF.